The T cell receptor beta chain under discussion was sequenced for a study of OX40 agonist ivuxolimab in advanced cancers. Study information: Those enrolled were around 87% male, with a mean age of around 58 years and ages from 23 to 79. Notes on the study in general: Fewer expanded clones were found on average in CD4+ than in CD8+ T cells.

As to this clone: Antigen unknown.

No patient had autoimmune disease or received systemic immunosuppression. Germline lookup yields CDR1 ENHRY and CDR2 SYGVKD. The CDR3 runs 15 residues. Trimming removed 0 bases at V and 4 bases at J, with 10 bases between. Profiled with immunoSEQ multiplex PCR; TCRdb holds only in-frame clones, not every one. The data show approximately 18,000 clones, with around two thirds seen just once and about 21% held by the top ten. Sample: CD4+ or CD8+ T cells sorted from blood, taken in a trial of the OX40 agonist ivuxolimab. This TCR was recovered from an adult with an advanced solid tumor such as melanoma, head and neck, liver or kidney cancer. The chain is built from TRBV10-3 and TRBJ1-5; a possible D gene is TRBD1 (5 bases). The CDR3, as DNA: TGTGCCATCAGTGAGTCGTCAGGGATGAATCAGCCCCAGCATTTT. Protein sequence: CAISESSGMNQPQHF.